The 30 T cell receptor beta chains in this list originate from one sample, sequenced in a study of OX40 agonist ivuxolimab in advanced cancers. Profiling relied on immunoSEQ multiplex PCR, and the TCRdb table lists in-frame clones only, not all of them. The sample records approximately 50,000 clones, roughly 80% being singletons. The input for sequencing was CD4+ or CD8+ T cells sorted from blood, taken in a trial of the OX40 agonist ivuxolimab. Source of these receptors: an adult with an advanced solid tumor such as melanoma, head and neck, liver or kidney cancer.

The chain joins TRBV7-7 to TRBJ2-2, with 10 bases identical to TRBD1. CDR1 SSHAT and CDR2 FNYEAQ come from the germline V gene (reference sequence). The length of the CDR3 is 14 residues. J lost 5 bases, V lost 3 bases, and 0 bases had no gene match. The chain's CDR3 is CASSLGQGTGELFF. The CDR3 bases are TGTGCCAGCAGCTTGGGACAGGGGACCGGGGAGCTGTTTTTT.

CDR3 region: CASSYSGESGYEQFF. In DNA form, the CDR3 reads TGTGCCAGTAGTTATAGCGGGGAGAGTGGCTATGAGCAGTTCTTC. The rearrangement uses TRBV19 and TRBJ2-1; TRBD2 matches at 8 bases. Germline V gene sequence: CDR1 LNHDA, CDR2 SQIVND (reference sequence). The CDR3 has 15 residues. After removal of 5 bases from V and 8 bases from J, the junction contained 11 bases not matched to a gene.

The rearrangement uses TRBV11-3 and TRBJ1-1, with 8 positions matching TRBD1. With V trimmed by 5 bases and J by 0 bases, 5 bases remained unmatched. The CDR3 length is 15 residues. The germline CDR1 and CDR2 sequences are SGHNT and YENEEA. The CDR3 region is CASSPGGFMNTEAFF. The DNA of the CDR3 is TGTGCCAGCAGCCCAGGGGGCTTCATGAACACTGAAGCTTTCTTT.

V and J are TRBV11-1 and TRBJ2-2, with unresolved D. Germline V gene sequence: CDR1 SGHAT, CDR2 FQDESV (reference sequence). V gave up 2 bases and J gave up 2 bases, with 3 bases separating them. The CDR3 is made up of 13 amino acids. Here the CDR3 reads CASSLINTGELFF. CDR3 sequence (DNA): TGTGCCAGCAGCTTAATTAACACCGGGGAGCTGTTTTTT.

V is TRBV5-6 and J is TRBJ2-1; 10 nucleotides match TRBD1. With 5 bases clipped from V and 7 bases from J, the junction kept 12 bases outside the gene matches. This CDR3 region has 16 residues. CDR1 and CDR2 (germline): SGHDT, YYEEEE. As DNA, the CDR3 is TGTGCCAGCAGACGAAAGGGACAGGGGAAGGTTAATGAGCAGTTCTTC. It codes for CASRRKGQGKVNEQFF. The whole variable domain, remainder taken from reference TRBV5-6 and TRBJ2-1, is DAGVTQSPTHLIKTRGQQVTLRCSPKSGHDTVSWYQQALGQGPQFIFQYYEEEERQRGNFPDRFSGHQFPNYSSELNVNALLLGDSALYLCASRRKGQGKVNEQFFGPGTRLTVL.

This clone has a single count. The chain couples TRBV5-4 to TRBJ1-6; no reliable D call. In germline, CDR1 is SGHNT, CDR2 YYREEE (reference sequence). The CDR3 covers 13 residues. Deletions cut 4 bases from V and 7 bases from J, with 9 bases between. CDR3 amino acids: CASSLDRNSPLHF. CDR3 nucleotide sequence: TGTGCCAGCAGCCTGGACCGAAATTCACCCCTCCACTTT.

The chain joins TRBV4-1 to TRBJ2-1; 7 nucleotides agree with TRBD2. After removal of 2 bases from V and 9 bases from J, the junction contained 13 bases not matched to a gene. Per germline, CDR1 MGHRA and CDR2 YSYEKL. The CDR3 loop spans 16 amino acids. Written as DNA, the CDR3 is TGCGCCAGCAGCCAACCGACAGCGGGATTGTCCGGTGAGCAGTTCTTC. Encoded protein: CASSQPTAGLSGEQFF.

The V and J genes are TRBV4-3 and TRBJ2-7; 9 nucleotides align to TRBD2. Trimming took 2 bases from V and 6 from J; bases not matched to a gene: 5. CDR3 length: 14 residues. CDR1 and CDR2 from the germline V gene are LGHNA and YSLEER. The CDR3 bases are TGCGCCAGCAGCCAATACGTTAGCGGGGGCGAGCAGTACTTC. This translates into CASSQYVSGGEQYF.

The chain recombines TRBV7-3 with TRBJ2-1, with D unclear. Per the germline V gene, CDR1 is SGHTA and CDR2 is FQGTGA. The CDR3 spans 13 residues. V shed 7 bases and J shed 9 bases, with 16 bases lying between them. CDR3 nucleotides: TGTGCCAGCACCCCTTCGTCAAGGAGTGAGCAGTTCTTC. It yields the protein CASTPSSRSEQFF.

The chain joins TRBV16 to TRBJ2-7; no clear D gene. This CDR3 spans 14 amino acids. Germline V lookup: CDR1 KGHSY, CDR2 FQNENV. V dropped 3 bases and J dropped 1 base, with 10 bases sitting between them. CDR3 residues: CASSHFAGSYEQYF. In DNA form, the CDR3 reads TGTGCCAGCAGCCATTTTGCCGGGTCCTACGAGCAGTACTTC. The full variable domain, rest sourced from reference TRBV16 and TRBJ2-7, is GEEVAQTPKHLVRGEGQKAKLYCAPIKGHSYVFWYQQVLKNEFKFLISFQNENVFDETGMPKERFSAKCLPNSPCSLEIQATKLEDSAVYFCASSHFAGSYEQYFGPGTRLTVT.

The chain links TRBV18 to TRBJ1-5; D unresolved. Germline CDR1 and CDR2: KGHSH and LQKENI. The CDR3 is 12 residues long. V lost 5 bases and J lost 2, with 4 bases in between. The CDR3 nucleotides read TGTGCCAGCTCAGGGGGCAATCAGCCCCAGCATTTT. It codes for CASSGGNQPQHF.

The DNA of the CDR3 is TGTGCCAGCACGGGACTAGCGGGACGGGAGACCCAGTACTTC. Its translation is CASTGLAGRETQYF. The chain combines TRBV7-2 with TRBJ2-5, with TRBD2 identical over 13 bases. CDR1 and CDR2 from the germline V gene are SGHTA and FQGNSA. This CDR3 is 14 amino acids long. V shed 7 bases and J 5 bases; nucleotides not matched to a gene: 4. The entire variable domain, with the rest obtained from reference TRBV7-2 and TRBJ2-5, is as follows: GAGVSQSPSNKVTEKGKDVELRCDPISGHTALYWYRQSLGQGLEFLIYFQGNSAPDKSGLPSDRFSAERTGGSVSTLTIQRTQQEDSAVYLCASTGLAGRETQYFGPGTRLLVL.

This clone was picked up one time. This chain joins TRBV23-1 and TRBJ2-5; D remains unclear. TRBV23-1 is classed as an ORF, of uncertain function. The CDR3 is 15 residues long. The V end was cut by 3 bases, the J end by 6 bases, with 17 bases between. The CDR3 nucleotides read TGCGCCAGCAGTCAGCGCGGACGGCCCCCCAAGACCCAGTACTTC. Its translation: CASSQRGRPPKTQYF.

The V call is TRBV9, the J call TRBJ2-5, with 11 bases fitting TRBD2. J lost 7 bases, V lost 3 bases, and 14 bases had no gene match. CDR1 and CDR2 from the germline V gene are SGDLS and YYNGEE. The CDR3 runs to 17 residues. CDR3 in amino acids: CASSATLSGRAGATQYF. The CDR3 DNA sequence: TGTGCCAGCAGCGCGACACTTAGCGGGAGGGCGGGGGCGACCCAGTACTTC. Full variable domain (outside the CDR3, taken from reference TRBV9 and TRBJ2-5): DSGVTQTPKHLITATGQRVTLRCSPRSGDLSVYWYQQSLDQGLQFLIQYYNGEERAKGNILERFSAQQFPDLHSELNLSSLELGDSALYFCASSATLSGRAGATQYFGPGTRLLVL.

J is TRBJ2-3 and V is TRBV19; TRBD2 agrees at 7 bases. Germline trimming cut 1 base from V and 4 bases from J; bases unmatched to any gene: 5. CDR3 length equals 15 residues. The V gene's germline CDR1 is LNHDA and CDR2 SQIVND (reference sequence). This CDR3 is CASSIGAGRSDTQYF. CDR3 bases: TGTGCCAGTAGTATAGGAGCGGGAAGGTCAGATACGCAGTATTTT.

The chain joins TRBV19 to TRBJ1-1, with D possibly being TRBD1 (6 bases). This CDR3 is 15 amino acids long. CDR1 and CDR2 (germline): LNHDA, SQIVND (reference sequence). Trimming pared 5 bases from V and 1 base from J, leaving 14 bases between. CDR3 residues: CASSRRGGANTEAFF. The CDR3 nucleotides are TGTGCCAGTAGTCGCAGGGGCGGGGCGAACACTGAAGCTTTCTTT. Using reference TRBV19 and TRBJ1-1 for the parts outside the CDR3, the full variable domain is DGGITQSPKYLFRKEGQNVTLSCEQNLNHDAMYWYRQDPGQGLRLIYYSQIVNDFQKGDIAEGYSVSREKKESFPLTVTSAQKNPTAFYLCASSRRGGANTEAFFGQGTRLTVV.

There are a few counts of this clone. The chain combines TRBV11-2 with TRBJ2-7; 11 bases are shared with TRBD2. With V trimmed by 0 bases and J by 6 bases, 4 bases remained unmatched. The CDR3 sequence is 15 residues long. The V gene's germline CDR1 is SGHAT and CDR2 FQNNGV. CDR3 amino acids: CASSLELAGVGEQYF. CDR3 nucleotide sequence: TGTGCCAGCAGCTTAGAACTAGCGGGAGTCGGCGAGCAGTACTTC.

V is TRBV11-3 and J is TRBJ2-3, with D uncertain. The CDR3 totals 14 residues. V was clipped by 1 base and J by 0 bases, with 5 bases between them. Germline values: CDR1 SGHNT, CDR2 YENEEA. The CDR3 reads CASSLGPSTDTQYF. As DNA, the CDR3 is TGTGCCAGCAGCTTAGGACCGAGCACAGATACGCAGTATTTT.

The chain has TRBV4-3 and TRBJ1-4; TRBD1 aligns across 11 bases. J lost 10 bases, V lost 3 bases, and 7 bases had no gene match. This CDR3 region has 15 residues. Germline-derived CDR1 and CDR2 are LGHNA and YSLEER. The CDR3 DNA follows: TGCGCCAGCAGCCATGGACAGGGGGCGGTTCGAAAACTGTTTTTT. Protein: CASSHGQGAVRKLFF.

This clone was detected a few times. Other DNA sequences of this sample code for an identical CDR3. The rearrangement uses TRBV15 and TRBJ1-3; the D is unclear. Germline CDR1 LNHNV, CDR2 YYDKDF (reference sequence). This CDR3 region has 14 residues. V dropped 3 bases and J dropped 0 bases, with 6 bases sitting between them. As DNA, the CDR3 is TGTGCCACCAGCAGGACGGACTCTGGAAACACCATATATTTT. It specifies CATSRTDSGNTIYF.

The chain carries TRBV19 and TRBJ1-1, with D unclear. Germline V gene data show CDR1 as LNHDA and CDR2 as SQIVND (reference sequence). CDR3 length: 15 residues. V was trimmed by 3 bases and J by 5 bases, leaving 16 bases between them. This CDR3 reads CASSIHRGARTEAFF. The CDR3, as DNA: TGTGCCAGTAGTATTCACCGAGGTGCGAGAACTGAAGCTTTCTTT.

J is TRBJ1-1 and V is TRBV7-2; maybe TRBD1 (6 bases). Germline loops: CDR1 SGHTA, CDR2 FQGNSA. The CDR3 is 17 amino acids. Trimming took off 3 bases at V and 4 bases at J, with 21 bases between the two ends. DNA of the CDR3: TGTGCCAGCAGCTTTATGGGCCTCAGGGGAATGCGCACTGAAGCTTTCTTT. Translated: CASSFMGLRGMRTEAFF.

The count of this clone is one. The chain uses TRBV6-1 and TRBJ1-6; no definite D call. The length of the CDR3 is 15 residues. V was trimmed by 1 base and J by 9 bases, leaving 13 bases between them. The germline gives CDR1 MNHNS, CDR2 SASEGT. The CDR3 protein is CASSEGPTNRSPLHF. CDR3 in DNA: TGTGCCAGCAGTGAAGGACCCACAAATCGTTCACCCCTCCACTTT.

A single count supports this clone. The J gene is TRBJ2-2, the V gene TRBV7-3; 9 bases match TRBD1. The CDR3 is 16 amino acids. CDR1 is SGHTA, CDR2 FQGTGA, per germline. Losses at the gene ends were 2 bases for V and 7 bases for J; bases not matched to a gene: 8. The CDR3 DNA reads TGTGCCAGCAGCTTACCCGGACAGGGGAGGGGCGGGGAGCTGTTTTTT. Translated: CASSLPGQGRGGELFF. The entire variable domain, with the rest obtained from reference TRBV7-3 and TRBJ2-2, is as follows: GAGVSQTPSNKVTEKGKYVELRCDPISGHTALYWYRQSLGQGPEFLIYFQGTGAADDSGLPNDRFFAVRPEGSVSTLKIQRTERGDSAVYLCASSLPGQGRGGELFFGEGSRLTVL.

V is TRBV5-1 and J is TRBJ2-1; D is unclear. The V end was cut by 0 bases, the J end by 1 base, with 8 bases between. The CDR3 is 15 amino acids. Germline V lookup: CDR1 SGHRS, CDR2 YFSETQ. The CDR3, as DNA: TGCGCCAGCAGCTTGGATGGGGATTCCTACAATGAGCAGTTCTTC. As protein: CASSLDGDSYNEQFF.

The V and J genes are TRBV7-5 and TRBJ1-5; the table calls TRBD1, which could not be checked here. TRBV7-5 is deemed a pseudogene. This CDR3 spans 19 amino acids. The CDR3 loop is CVRSSRGKGQGGFPQPQHF. CDR3 DNA sequence: TGTGTCAGAAGCTCCAGGGGGAAGGGACAGGGAGGTTTTCCTCAGCCCCAGCATTTT.

This sequence joins TRBV30 and TRBJ1-2; 8 bases match TRBD1. V trimming: 0 bases; J trimming: 5 bases; junction bases outside the gene matches: 11. CDR3 size: 16 residues. The germline CDR1 and CDR2 sequences are GTSNPN and SVGIG (reference sequence). The CDR3 region has the DNA TGTGCCTGGAGTGTACGGGCAGGGGGCGCAAGGTATGGCTACACCTTC. This translates into CAWSVRAGGARYGYTF.

The rearrangement joins TRBV10-3 to TRBJ2-7, with TRBD2 matching over 10 bases. CDR3 size: 14 residues. Germline V lookup: CDR1 ENHRY, CDR2 SYGVKD. Trimming took 5 bases from V and 5 from J; bases not matched to a gene: 6. The CDR3 DNA reads TGTGCCATCAGTATAGCGGGAGGAACCCACGAGCAGTACTTC. Protein: CAISIAGGTHEQYF.

The J gene is TRBJ1-1, the V gene TRBV5-1; D gene ambiguous. Germline loops: CDR1 SGHRS, CDR2 YFSETQ. Trimming stripped 4 bases from V and 1 base from J, with 11 bases between. This CDR3 has 14 residues. CDR3 in DNA: TGCGCCAGCAGCACACCGACCCAGAACACTGAAGCTTTCTTT. Translation gives CASSTPTQNTEAFF.

The V gene is TRBV6-5, the J gene TRBJ1-5; D is unresolved. Germline loops: CDR1 MNHEY, CDR2 SVGAGI. V lost 0 bases and J lost 5, with 5 bases in between. This CDR3 is 13 amino acids long. The CDR3 coding sequence is TGTGCCAGCAGTTACTCCAGAGATCAGCCCCAGCATTTT. Amino acid sequence: CASSYSRDQPQHF.